The 10 T cell receptor beta chains below all came from one sample that was sequenced in a study of blood T cell repertoires in COVID-19. TCRdb's copy holds only in-frame clones and misses some; the assay was immunoSEQ multiplex PCR. The sample carries approximately 180,000 clones, 76% recorded once. The sample taken for sequencing was PBMCs or T cells enriched from blood (not recorded which). These receptors all stem from a woman aged 50 to 60 with acute COVID-19.

This clone turned up a few times. J is TRBJ2-7 and V is TRBV3-1 (or the pseudogene TRBV3-2); D possibly corresponds to TRBD1 (5 bases). Germline-derived CDR1 and CDR2 are LGHDT and YNNKEL (reference sequence). This CDR3 region has 14 residues. V gave up 1 base and J gave up 6 bases, with 13 bases separating them. CDR3 sequence: CASSQGPGRGEQYV. Here the CDR3 DNA reads TGTGCCAGCAGCCAAGGCCCTGGTAGGGGCGAGCAGTACGTC.

This chain joins TRBV4-1 and TRBJ1-5; 7 positions match TRBD1. Germline values: CDR1 MGHRA, CDR2 YSYEKL. Trimming at V came to 5 bases and at J to 6 bases, leaving 7 bases not matched to a gene. The CDR3 runs 14 residues. The CDR3 loop is CASSWQGGSQPQHF. The CDR3 DNA follows: TGCGCCAGCAGCTGGCAGGGGGGTAGTCAGCCCCAGCATTTT.

The chain recombines TRBV19 with TRBJ1-5; 7 nucleotides agree with TRBD1. The V gene's germline CDR1 is LNHDA and CDR2 SQIVND (reference sequence). V trimming: 7 bases; J trimming: 5 bases; junction bases outside the gene matches: 8. The CDR3 covers 14 residues. CDR3 residues: CASNEGASDQPQHF. The CDR3 bases are TGTGCCAGTAATGAGGGGGCTAGTGATCAGCCCCAGCATTTT.

This rearrangement joins TRBV5-6 to TRBJ1-1; D is unclear. V lost 0 bases and J lost 1, with 10 bases in between. This CDR3 is 15 amino acids long. Germline values: CDR1 SGHDT, CDR2 YYEEEE. The CDR3 region is CASSLVETGNTEAFF. The CDR3, as DNA: TGTGCCAGCAGCTTGGTTGAGACGGGGAACACTGAAGCTTTCTTT.

This clone was found a few times. The V call is TRBV29-1, the J call TRBJ1-2, with a tentative D call TRBD1 (6 bases). V was cut by 4 bases and J by 6 bases, with 15 bases left in between. The length of the CDR3 is 13 residues. Germline-derived CDR1 and CDR2 are SQVTM and ANQGSEA. This CDR3 reads CSVAIQGWNGYTF. CDR3 nucleotide sequence: TGCAGCGTTGCAATTCAGGGGTGGAATGGCTACACCTTC.

This chain links TRBV13 with TRBJ1-2; no reliable D call. The CDR3 length is 15 residues. Trimming cost V 2 bases and J 4 bases, with 14 bases left between them. Germline V CDR1 and CDR2: PRHDT, FYEKMQ (reference sequence). CDR3 in DNA: TGTGCCAGCAGCTTAAGACCGATACAGACCTATGGCTACACCTTC. Residues: CASSLRPIQTYGYTF.

DNA of the CDR3: TGCGCCAGCAGCCAAGATCTAGGCCCGAGCTATGGCTACACCTTC. It codes for CASSQDLGPSYGYTF. The rearrangement joins TRBV4-3 to TRBJ1-2, with no clear D. The length of the CDR3 is 15 residues. Trimming took 0 bases from V and 4 from J, leaving 12 bases between them. The germline CDR1 and CDR2 sequences are LGHNA and YSLEER.

V and J are TRBV29-1 and TRBJ1-2, with D perhaps TRBD1 (6 bases). The V gene's germline CDR1 is SQVTM and CDR2 ANQGSEA. The CDR3 consists of 13 residues. V was trimmed by 7 bases and J by 0 bases, leaving 12 bases between them. CDR3 loop: CSAIGTPNYGYTF. The CDR3 region has the DNA TGCAGCGCCATCGGGACACCTAACTATGGCTACACCTTC.

The chain joins TRBV25-1 to TRBJ1-3; no reliable D call. In germline, CDR1 is MGHDK, CDR2 SYGVNS. The CDR3 covers 12 residues. V was clipped by 8 bases and J by 4 bases, with 9 bases between them. DNA of the CDR3: TGTGCCAGCGTCGGGTCCGGAAACACCATATATTTT. This encodes CASVGSGNTIYF.

This chain connects TRBV5-1 to TRBJ1-2; 10 nucleotides agree with TRBD1. This CDR3 has 17 amino acids. Germline V gene sequence: CDR1 SGHRS, CDR2 YFSETQ. J lost 2 bases, V lost 1 base, and 8 bases had no gene match. The CDR3 DNA is TGCGCCAGCAGCTTGACCCGGGACAGGGGTCGAAACTATGGCTACACCTTC. It specifies CASSLTRDRGRNYGYTF.